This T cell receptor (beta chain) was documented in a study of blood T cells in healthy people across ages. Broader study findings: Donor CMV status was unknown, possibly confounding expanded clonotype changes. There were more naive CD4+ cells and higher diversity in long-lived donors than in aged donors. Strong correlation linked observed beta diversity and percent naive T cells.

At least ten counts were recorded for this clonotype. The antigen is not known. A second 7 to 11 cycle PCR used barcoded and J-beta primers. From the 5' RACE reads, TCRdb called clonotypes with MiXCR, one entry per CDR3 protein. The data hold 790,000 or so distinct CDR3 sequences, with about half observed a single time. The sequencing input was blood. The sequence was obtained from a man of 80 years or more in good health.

CDR3 amino acids: CSVSSGVYEQYF. CDR3 DNA: TGCAGTGTATCTAGCGGGGTCTACGAGCAGTACTTC. The chain couples TRBV20-1 to TRBJ2-7, with 9 bases identical to TRBD2. V was pared by 7 bases and J by 3 bases, with 4 bases of the junction left unmatched. This CDR3 spans 12 amino acids. The germline V gene encodes CDR1 DFQATT and CDR2 SNEGSKA (reference sequence).